The sequence of this T cell receptor beta chain was determined in a study of blood T cell repertoires in COVID-19 (dated by TCRdb to 2018 to 2021). As for the study more broadly: Collaborator samples came from the United States, Italy and Spain and covered acute and convalescent phases of COVID-19. A de-identified subject ID, COVID-19 status, age in years and sex were almost always included in the sample metadata. The samples were drawn from two sources: the first 160 participants of the ongoing ImmuneRACE study, and 950 to 1,500 subjects contributed by 6 global collaborators. The material from the prospective study consisted of cDNA or gDNA derived from T cells, B-cell-depleted T cells, or PBMCs. HLA class I and class II types, where available, came from metadata supplied by the sample provider rather than from assay-based typing. Subjects who had been exposed to COVID-19, were actively infected with it, or had recovered from it provided the deeply sampled blood TCRbeta repertoires that made up the dataset. The repertoires were made available in a free public database intended to serve as a resource for research on the immune response to SARS-CoV-2.

Collaborating institutions collected whole blood in K2EDTA tubes following their own protocols. For TCRbeta analysis, collaborators shipped samples in one of three forms: frozen whole blood, isolated PBMCs, or DNA extracted from either of those sample types. TCRbeta CDR3 regions were amplified from genomic DNA using the immunoSEQ Assay, a bias-controlled multiplex PCR. Per the original workflow: The number of nucleated cells in each sample was estimated from the amplification of reference gene primers within the assay. Sequence reads were collapsed and filtered to measure the absolute abundance of every unique TCRbeta CDR3 rearrangement. For each sample, productive Simpson clonality was calculated as the square root of Simpson's diversity index over productive rearrangements. TCRdb re-hosts the immuneACCESS table, in-frame sequences only. Its copies lack some clones; in the studies checked, an unresolved V gene accounts for under half of them, and the cause for the rest is not known. From that table come the V and J calls and clone size; the DNA was used to work out D and trimming. The sample profile shows approximately 210,000 clones; more than 75% of them were found once. The top ten hold 4.4% of the sample.

Study-level results and caveats: How much clinical and demographic metadata was included differed by source and by participant, and the metadata was provided uncurated.

Regarding this clone: The antigen it recognizes is unknown. Per-base quality was not reported, and no clone a single base away is much larger than it.

For CDR1 and CDR2, the germline V gene lists MNHNS and SASEGT. V drops 4 bases and J drops 4 bases, leaving 17 bases in between. The CDR3 starts with the cysteine, ends with the phenylalanine, and has 16 residues. The sequence is cut down to CDR3 DNA, 48 bases in frame from base 1. The chain is encoded by TRBV6-1 joined to TRBJ1-3; the D gene is perhaps TRBD1, from 6 matching bases. The clonotype was recovered from a human donor in a cohort sampled during active COVID-19. Input material: peripheral blood. The CDR3 is CASSVSPGAAGNTIYF. At the DNA level, the sequence is TGTGCCAGCAGTGTCTCCCCAGGGGCTGCGGGAAACACCATATATTTT.